One T cell receptor (beta chain) is described in this entry. Its antigen is still unknown. The same CDR3 arises from other DNA sequences in this sample as well. The PCR ran on 60 Vbeta and 13 Jbeta primers. Data came from immunoSEQ multiplex PCR; TCRdb stores just in-frame clones and leaves some out. The data contain 250,000 to 300,000 clones, 84% of them singletons. The sample originates from a study of cytomegalovirus exposure and HLA in healthy donors. The CDR3 loop spans 12 amino acids. The ends were cut back, 8 bases at V and 4 bases at J, with 9 bases in the middle. Germline V lookup: CDR1 MDHEN, CDR2 SYDVKM. Study results and caveats: No immune exposure information besides CMV serostatus was available.

Sequencing input: PBMCs. This TCR was sampled from a woman in her thirties or forties in good health and CMV-seropositive. The chain couples TRBV28 to TRBJ1-5, with D perhaps matching TRBD1 (5 bases). The CDR3 DNA follows: TGTGCCAGCGGTCGGGGGAATCAGCCCCAGCATTTT. Translation: CASGRGNQPQHF.